This TCR beta chain is from a study of cytomegalovirus exposure and HLA in healthy donors. Notes on the study in general: When a later analysis compared HLA-associated TCR beta chains with equally common others, the HLA-associated chains turned out to be more clonally expanded and to have lower generation probabilities. An ancestry cluster, one associated with Asian ancestry, reportedly showed fewer N-insertions than the 666-donor mean in a later analysis.

PCR was performed using 60 Vbeta and 13 Jbeta primers. Authors' processing steps: As a later analysis found, there were 70 million to 80 million unique TCR beta chains, of which roughly 11 million were shared. Sequenced by immunoSEQ multiplex PCR; TCRdb stores in-frame clones only, minus some. V, J and clone size derive from that table, while D and trimming were established from the DNA sequence. Of 150,000 or so clones in the sample, around 73% were seen once. Points on this clone: As yet, its antigen is unknown.

Germline-derived CDR1 and CDR2 are SGHAT and FQNNGV. CDR3 length equals 16 residues. The V end was cut by 2 bases, the J end by 7 bases, with 18 bases between. The origin of this receptor is a woman between 18 and 30 years old in good health and CMV-seronegative. The specimen was PBMCs. V and J are TRBV11-2 and TRBJ2-1; a possible D gene is TRBD2 (6 bases). The CDR3 here is CASSLRRSGVTNEQFF. CDR3 DNA sequence: TGTGCCAGCAGCTTACGTCGATCGGGAGTTACGAATGAGCAGTTCTTC.